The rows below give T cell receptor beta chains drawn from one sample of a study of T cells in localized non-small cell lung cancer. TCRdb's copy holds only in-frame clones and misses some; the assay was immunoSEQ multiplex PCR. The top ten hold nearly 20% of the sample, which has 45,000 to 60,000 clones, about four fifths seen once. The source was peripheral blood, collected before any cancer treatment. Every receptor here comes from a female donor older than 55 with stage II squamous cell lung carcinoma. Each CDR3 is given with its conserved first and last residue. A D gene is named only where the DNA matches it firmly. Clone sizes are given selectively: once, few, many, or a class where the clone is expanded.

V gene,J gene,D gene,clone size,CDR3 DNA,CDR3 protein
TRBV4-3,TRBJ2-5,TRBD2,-,TGCGCCAGCAGCCAAGATCGGGGGGGGGAGACCCAGTACTTC,CASSQDRGGETQYF
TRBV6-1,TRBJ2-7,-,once,TGTGCCAGCAGTGAAGTGGAATTGGAGCAGTACTTC,CASSEVELEQYF
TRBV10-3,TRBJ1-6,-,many,TGTGCCATCAGCGAACGGGGGAATTCACCCCTCCACTTT,CAISERGNSPLHF
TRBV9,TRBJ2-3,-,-,TGTGCCAGCAGCGTAGACCTCACAGATACGCAGTATTTT,CASSVDLTDTQYF
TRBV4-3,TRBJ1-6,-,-,TGCGCCAGCAGCCAAGCGTGGACGGAGAATTCACCCCTCCACTTT,CASSQAWTENSPLHF
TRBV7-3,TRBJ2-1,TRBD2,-,TGTGCCAGCAGCTCCGCCGGGACTAGCTCCTACAATGAGCAGTTCTTC,CASSSAGTSSYNEQFF
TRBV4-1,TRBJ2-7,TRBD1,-,TGCGCCAGCAGCCAGCTGTGGGGACAGGGGATCTACGAGCAGTACTTC,CASSQLWGQGIYEQYF
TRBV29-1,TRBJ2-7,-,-,TGCAGCGTTGTGCAGGGGAAGGCTGACGAGCAGTACTTC,CSVVQGKADEQYF
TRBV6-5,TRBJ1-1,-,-,TGTGCCAGCAGTTATGCAGGTCACACTGAAGCTTTCTTT,CASSYAGHTEAFF
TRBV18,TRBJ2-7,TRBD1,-,TGTGCCAGCTCGCCCCCCGGGACAGGGTACTACGAGCAGTACTTC,CASSPPGTGYYEQYF
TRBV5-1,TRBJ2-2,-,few,TGCGCCACCCGATTTCAGGACTCCACCGGGGAGCTGTTTTTT,CATRFQDSTGELFF
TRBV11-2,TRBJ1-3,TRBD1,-,TGTGCCAGCAGCCCAGACAGGGGAATTGGAAACACCATATATTTT,CASSPDRGIGNTIYF
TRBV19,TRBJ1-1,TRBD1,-,TGTGCCAGTACCACATCCGGGACAGGCAACACTGAAGCTTTCTTT,CASTTSGTGNTEAFF
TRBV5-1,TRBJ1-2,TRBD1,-,TGCGCCAGCAGCTCGACAGGGGAGAACTATGGCTACACCTTC,CASSSTGENYGYTF
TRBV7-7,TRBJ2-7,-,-,TGTGCTAGCAGCTTAGCGCTAGGACAGACATACGAGCAGTACTTC,CASSLALGQTYEQYF
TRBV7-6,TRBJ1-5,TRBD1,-,TGTGCCAGCAGCGGGGACCCGGGACAGAGTCTCATTAGCAATCAGCCCCAGCATTTT,CASSGDPGQSLISNQPQHF
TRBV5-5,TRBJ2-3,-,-,TGTGCCAGCAGCTCCACACGAGATACGCAGTATTTT,CASSSTRDTQYF
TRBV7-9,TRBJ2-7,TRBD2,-,TGTGCCAGCAGCCCCGGGGGGAGGGCCGAGCAGTACTTC,CASSPGGRAEQYF
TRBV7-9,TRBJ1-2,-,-,TGTGCCAGCAGCCCTTGGGGGGCAGGTGGCTACACCTTC,CASSPWGAGGYTF
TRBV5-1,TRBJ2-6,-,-,TGCGCCAGCCTCCGGGACGGTAGCTCTGGGGCCAACGTCCTGACTTTC,CASLRDGSSGANVLTF
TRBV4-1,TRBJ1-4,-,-,TGCGCCAGCAGCCAAGATTTAGGGCGAACTGCAACTAATGAAAAACTGTTTTTT,CASSQDLGRTATNEKLFF
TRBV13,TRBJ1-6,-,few,TGTGCCAGCAGCCCCCTCACGGGTAATTCACCCCTCCACTTT,CASSPLTGNSPLHF
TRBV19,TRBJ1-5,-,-,TGTGCCAGTAGTCACCCTGTTACAAGTTCAAGCAATCAGCCCCAGCATTTT,CASSHPVTSSSNQPQHF
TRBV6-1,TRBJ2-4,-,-,TGTGCCAGCAGTGAAGGGGAGGGGGTCAAAAACATTCAGTACTTC,CASSEGEGVKNIQYF
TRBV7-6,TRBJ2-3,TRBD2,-,TGTGCCAGCAGCCCCGGGGGTGGCGGGGGAGATACGCAGTATTTT,CASSPGGGGGDTQYF
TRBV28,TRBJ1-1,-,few,TGTGCCAGCAGTTTAATACAGGTGAACACTGAAGCTTTCTTT,CASSLIQVNTEAFF
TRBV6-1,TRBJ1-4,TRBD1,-,TGTGCCAGCAGTGAGAATCCGGGACAGAGTAATGAAAAACTGTTTTTT,CASSENPGQSNEKLFF
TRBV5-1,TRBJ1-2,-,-,TGCGCCAGCAGCCTCAACAGTGCCCTTAACTATGGCTACACCTTC,CASSLNSALNYGYTF
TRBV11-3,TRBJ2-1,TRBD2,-,TGTGCCAGCAGCTCCCAGGGACTAGTAGGTGAGCAGTTCTTC,CASSSQGLVGEQFF
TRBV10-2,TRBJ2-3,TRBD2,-,TGCGCCAGCAGTACTGATCTAGCGGGGGCAGGGGATACGCAGTATTTT,CASSTDLAGAGDTQYF
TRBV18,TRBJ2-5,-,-,TGTGCCAGCTCACCTGGACAAGAGACCCAGTACTTC,CASSPGQETQYF
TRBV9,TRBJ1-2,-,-,TGTGCCAGCAGCGTGGGAGGGGCGTCGGGAGGCTACACCTTC,CASSVGGASGGYTF
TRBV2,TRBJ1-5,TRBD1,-,TGTGCCAGCAGTAGACAGGGTAATCAGCCCCAGCATTTT,CASSRQGNQPQHF
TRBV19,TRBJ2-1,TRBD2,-,TGTGCCAGTAGTATTGTGGGGGGGAGCTCCTACAATGAGCAGTTCTTC,CASSIVGGSSYNEQFF
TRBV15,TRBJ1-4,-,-,TGTGCCACCAGAGTCGGACACAATAGCGAAAAACTGTTTTTT,CATRVGHNSEKLFF
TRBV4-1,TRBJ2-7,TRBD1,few,TGTGCCAGCAGCCAAGCGACAGGGTCCTACGAGCAGTACTTC,CASSQATGSYEQYF
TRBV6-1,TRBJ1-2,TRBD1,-,TGTGCCAGCAGAGCCGGGACAGCACCTAACTATGGCTACACCTTC,CASRAGTAPNYGYTF
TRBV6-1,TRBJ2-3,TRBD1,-,TGTGCCAGCAGTGAAGGGACAGGGGGCTTCGGAGATACGCAGTATTTT,CASSEGTGGFGDTQYF
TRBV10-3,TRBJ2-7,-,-,TGTGCCATGCGAACGGGACACACGGACGAGCAGTACTTC,CAMRTGHTDEQYF
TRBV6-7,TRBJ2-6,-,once,TGTGCCAGCAGTTTCGAAATGCGTTTACAAAGTCGGGCCAACGTCCTGACTTTC,CASSFEMRLQSRANVLTF